The 6 T cell receptor beta chains presented below share a single source sample, sequenced in a study of T cells in Graves' hyperthyroidism and ophthalmopathy. The TCR beta CDR3 regions underwent amplification using RNA transcripts as the source. In the first-round RT-PCR of the TCR CDR3, the HTBI primer set was used. TCRdb reprocessed the multiplex PCR reads via MiXCR and lists one record per CDR3 protein. Of about 480,000 distinct CDR3 sequences listed, approximately 24% are singletons. Sequenced material: blood. Receptors were obtained from a woman aged 25 to 39 with Graves' ophthalmopathy.

The rearrangement joins TRBV6-2 or TRBV6-3 to TRBJ1-6, with TRBD1 matching over 7 bases. V dropped 1 base and J dropped 7; count of bases not matched to a gene: 7. The germline CDR1 and CDR2 sequences are MNHEY and SVGEGT. The CDR3 runs 16 residues. CDR3 amino acids: CASSYYWTGKNSPLHF. The CDR3 DNA reads as TGTGCCAGCAGTTACTACTGGACAGGAAAAAATTCACCCCTCCACTTT.

This clonotype was observed many times. The chain carries TRBV15 and TRBJ1-5; tentative D call: TRBD1 (5 bases). V shed 0 bases and J shed 1 base, with 7 bases lying between them. Germline-derived CDR1 and CDR2 are LNHNV and YYDKDF (reference sequence). CDR3 length equals 15 residues. CDR3 coding DNA: TGTGCCACCAGCAGAGATAAGGGGAGCAATCAGCCCCAGCATTTT. Translation: CATSRDKGSNQPQHF.

This clonotype was counted at least ten times. An end of the junction differs from the germline gene, which may be a read error. The chain employs TRBV27 and TRBJ1-1; the D gene is possibly TRBD1 (5 bases). Per the germline V gene, CDR1 is MNHEY and CDR2 is SMNVEV (reference sequence). The CDR3 covers 13 residues. CDR3 nucleotides: TGTGCCGGCAGTTACCCCGGGGGCACTGAAGCTTTCTTT. It yields the protein CAGSYPGGTEAFF.

The table lists this clonotype with many counts. The chain links TRBV20-1 to TRBJ2-4, with D perhaps assigned TRBD1 or TRBD2 (5 bases each). V was pared by 3 bases and J by 1 base, with 13 bases between. The CDR3 totals 15 residues. Germline CDR1 reads DFQATT; CDR2 reads SNEGSKA (reference sequence). The CDR3 loop reads CSASHSGGAKNIQYF. CDR3 DNA: TGCAGTGCTAGTCACTCTGGGGGTGCCAAAAACATTCAGTACTTC.

This clonotype came up a few times. The chain recombines TRBV7-2 with TRBJ1-5, with D perhaps TRBD1 (5 bases). Trimming shortened V by 7 bases and J by 2 bases, and 12 bases separated the two germline ends. Per germline, CDR1 SGHTA and CDR2 FQGNSA. The CDR3 has 14 amino acids. This CDR3 reads CASNLAQGNQPQHF. The CDR3 bases are TGTGCCAGCAACCTCGCACAGGGCAATCAGCCCCAGCATTTT. Supplemented by reference TRBV7-2 and TRBJ1-5, the full variable domain reads GAGVSQSPSNKVTEKGKDVELRCDPISGHTALYWYRQSLGQGLEFLIYFQGNSAPDKSGLPSDRFSAERTGGSVSTLTIQRTQQEDSAVYLCASNLAQGNQPQHFGDGTRLSIL.

J is TRBJ2-2 and V is TRBV27; TRBD1 matches at 7 bases. J was trimmed by 3 bases and V by 4 bases; bases with no gene match: 14. There are 18 residues in the CDR3. The V gene's germline CDR1 is MNHEY and CDR2 SMNVEV (reference sequence). CDR3 in amino acids: CASSSVLNRGLHTGELFF. CDR3 in DNA: TGTGCCAGCAGTTCCGTACTCAACAGGGGCTTGCACACCGGGGAGCTGTTTTTT.